Below are 3 T cell receptor beta chains sequenced from a single sample in a study of radiation and T cells in renal cell carcinoma. Profiling relied on immunoSEQ multiplex PCR, and the TCRdb table lists in-frame clones only, not all of them. Of tens of thousands of clones in the sample, around 72% were seen once. Stated time point: baseline pretreatment blood. Treatment denoted: 15 Gy SBRT to primary tumor, nephrectomy 4 weeks later. This material consisted of blood, taken from a patient whose treatment included radiotherapy and nephrectomy. Receptors originate from a man aged 55 to 70 with renal cell carcinoma.

V is TRBV7-9 and J is TRBJ1-1; the D is unclear. In germline, CDR1 is SEHNR, CDR2 FQNEAQ (reference sequence). This CDR3 has 13 residues. V was trimmed by 1 base and J by 6 bases, leaving 9 bases between them. The CDR3 DNA sequence: TGTGCCAGCAGCTTAGGAGTAGACCCTGAAGCTTTCTTT. Protein sequence: CASSLGVDPEAFF.

The rearrangement uses TRBV7-6 and TRBJ1-1; TRBD1 aligns across 8 bases. The CDR3 has 14 residues. Germline V lookup: CDR1 SGHVS, CDR2 FNYEAQ. J was trimmed by 3 bases and V by 5 bases; bases with no gene match: 5. CDR3: CASSQTGAHTEAFF. In DNA, the CDR3 is TGTGCCAGCAGCCAGACAGGGGCCCACACTGAAGCTTTCTTT.

V usage is TRBV11-2 and J usage is TRBJ2-2; D is unclear. Germline V gives CDR1 SGHAT, CDR2 FQNNGV. The CDR3 extends over 16 amino acids. V lost 3 bases to trimming and J lost 2 bases, with 13 bases between them. The chain's CDR3 is CASSLRGAANTGELFF. The CDR3 DNA follows: TGTGCCAGCAGCTTGAGAGGAGCTGCTAACACCGGGGAGCTGTTTTTT.